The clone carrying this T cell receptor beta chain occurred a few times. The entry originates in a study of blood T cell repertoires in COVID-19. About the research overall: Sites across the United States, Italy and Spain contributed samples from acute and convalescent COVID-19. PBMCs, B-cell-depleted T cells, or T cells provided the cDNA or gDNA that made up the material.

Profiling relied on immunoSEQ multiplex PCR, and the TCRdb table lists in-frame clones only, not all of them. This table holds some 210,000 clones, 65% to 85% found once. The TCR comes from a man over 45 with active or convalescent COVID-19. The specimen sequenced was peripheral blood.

CDR3 DNA sequence: TGTGCCAGCAGTTACGGACAGGGATCCACTGAAGCTTTCTTT. Translating it yields CASSYGQGSTEAFF. This chain joins TRBV6-5 and TRBJ1-1; 8 nucleotides match TRBD1. Trimming cost V 2 bases and J 4 bases; bases outside gene matches: 3. The CDR3 extends over 14 amino acids. CDR1 is MNHEY and CDR2 is SVGAGI in the germline V gene.